The clone carrying this T cell receptor (beta chain) came up a few times. The entry originates in a study of blood T cell repertoires in COVID-19. About the study: Spain, Italy and the United States supplied samples that represented acute and convalescent COVID-19. T cells, B-cell-depleted T cells, or PBMCs supplied cDNA or gDNA.

Trimming left V 1 base short and J 5 bases short, with 9 bases between. The CDR3 is 15 residues long. Per germline, CDR1 MGHRA and CDR2 YSYEKL. In the original processing: From reference gene primer amplification, estimates of nucleated cell counts were derived. Libraries were prepared by immunoSEQ multiplex PCR; TCRdb keeps only in-frame clonotypes and omits some of them. That table gives V, J and clone size, and the DNA gave D and trimming. Of about 58,000 clones in the sample, about nine tenths are singletons; the top ten hold approximately 15%. The chain uses TRBV4-1 and TRBJ1-6; weak D call: TRBD1 (6 bases). The sequenced material came from peripheral blood. This TCR derives from a woman aged 60-75 years with active COVID-19. The CDR3 nucleotides read TGCGCCAGCAGCCAAGGGACAGCGAATAATTCACCCCTCCACTTT. It yields the protein CASSQGTANNSPLHF.